This T cell receptor (beta chain) came from a study of blood T cells in healthy people across ages. Concerning this clonotype itself: At one end the junction does not follow the germline gene, possibly because of a read error.

Primed by a sample-barcoded 5' primer and a J-beta primer mix, a second PCR proceeded for about 7 to 12 cycles. Researchers report that each sample yielded at least 3 million CDR3-containing paired-end reads. TCRdb analysed the 5' RACE reads with MiXCR anew, one entry per CDR3 protein. Altogether over 950,000 distinct CDR3 sequences are present, approximately 50% being singletons, with the ten largest covering about a fifth. Germline V CDR1 and CDR2: SGHKS, YYEKEE (reference sequence). The CDR3 length is 15 residues. The clonotype originates from a woman aged 60 to 75 in good health. V gene TRBV5-5 combines with J gene TRBJ2-1; TRBD2 agrees at 9 bases. Sequencing was done on a sample of blood. DNA for the CDR3: TGTGCTAGCAGCTTTTCATCATTAGCGGGAGTCGGGCAGTTCTTC. This translates into CASSFSSLAGVGQFF. The whole variable domain, filled in from reference TRBV5-5 and TRBJ2-1, reads DAGVTQSPTHLIKTRGQQVTLRCSPISGHKSVSWYQQVLGQGPQFIFQYYEKEERGRGNFPDRFSARQFPNYSSELNVNALLLGDSALYLCASSFSSLAGVGQFFGPGTRLTVL.